This T cell receptor (beta chain) was recovered during a study of cytomegalovirus exposure and HLA in healthy donors (dated by TCRdb to the late 2010s). A note on the overall study: According to an earlier analysis of a few hundred of the donors, about 180 million T cells yielded 120 million or so unique TCR beta sequences and roughly 280 Gb of sequence data. High-throughput TCR immunosequencing, statistical association of individual TCRs with disease status, and machine learning were combined to predict cytomegalovirus infection status. A later analysis re-examined previously published TCR beta repertoires from 600 to 700 donors and added high-resolution HLA genotyping to investigate patterns of TCR occurrence. HLA typing included class I and class II loci at four-digit resolution. A separate validation cohort of roughly 110 different subjects was used in addition to the roughly 700-subject first cohort. Among roughly 400 genotyped donors of the cohort, an average of roughly 230,000 unique TCR beta nucleotide sequences was sequenced per donor, of which about 18% were non-productive. Using immunosequencing, the study profiled T cell repertoires from 500 to 800 subjects and related those repertoires to cytomegalovirus serostatus. Alongside the repertoire data, information on donor age, sex, ethnicity and CMV serostatus was compiled. A later genetic analysis took genome-wide SNP genotypes for about 55% of the roughly 670 donors and used that subset as a discovery cohort. Rather than using new phenotypic data, the later analysis identified candidate immune exposures from TCR beta sequences and from how often those sequences occurred across donors. Every repertoire in the discovery cohort had been generated on one and the same sequencing platform. About 310 gigabases of sequencing data and around 87 million unique TCR sequences were included in an early release covering around 650 HLA-typed donors. The aim of the study was to test whether cataloging public T cell receptors could identify signatures of past pathogen exposure. In an earlier analysis of roughly 600 of the donors, high-throughput TCR beta sequencing was used to judge whether each TCR beta V gene segment behaved as functional or pseudogenic. The genetic ancestry cluster associated with self-reported Caucasian donors included over 80% of the 300 to 400 genotyped donors. Typing coverage varied by locus: roughly 620-640 donors for A, B, C, DRB1 and DQB1; about 520 for DQA1; about 600 for DPA1; around 450 for DPB1. Several DR-DQ haplotypes were handled as single units for association and clustering because linkage in the cohort was strong.

In the germline V gene (reference sequence), CDR1 corresponds to SGHNT and CDR2 to YYREEE. The V end loses 0 bases and the J end loses 1 base, and a stretch of 11 bases separates them. The CDR3 runs 16 amino acids, cysteine and phenylalanine included. Only CDR3 DNA remains: 48 bases, in frame from the first base. General study outcomes and caveats: In a later analysis, TCR association rates were found to vary across HLA loci, with the most associated TCRs seen for DRB1 alleles and the fewest for HLA-C alleles. While some public TCRs were present in many individuals, most TCR sequences turned up only very rarely across donors. It was suggested by the authors that the approach could potentially be generalized to other disease states and immunological phenotypes. The study gave a list of 150 to 200 TCR beta chains associated with cytomegalovirus. Presence/absence analyses assumed roughly uniform sequencing depth across donors, an assumption that may not hold. Immune exposure information for the cohort was limited to CMV serostatus. A further reported finding was that TCR beta sequences accurately predicted the HLA-A and HLA-B alleles for most subjects in the first cohort. In a later analysis, HLA-associated TCR beta chains were found to be more clonally expanded and to have lower generation probabilities than equally common non-associated chains. Because counts were too low, about 15 rarely observed V segments, including chromosome 9 orphons, were left out of the earlier analysis of some 640 of the donors. Because HLA typing was missing for some donors at each locus, association tests included only the typed subset. Specific HLA alleles were associated with 16,951 TCR beta sequences at a false discovery rate of 0.05 in a later analysis. In vitro tests confirmed that a few of the cytomegalovirus-associated TCR beta chains recognize cytomegalovirus antigens. In this cohort, only TCR beta chains were sequenced, and detectable features were limited by the absence of alpha or paired-chain data. According to a later genetic analysis, donors in an Asian-associated ancestry cluster had fewer N-insertions in productive TCRs than the approximately 610-donor mean. An earlier analysis of approximately 530 of the donors showed that most TCR beta V segments appeared in productive rearrangements either about 87% or about 30% of the time, which broadly matched IMGT annotations. In a later genetic analysis, a missense DCLRE1C variant was associated with V-gene and J-gene trimming of TCR beta chains, and the association was replicated in an independent cohort. Linkage disequilibrium might explain the correlated functional status among segregating V segments, but an unknown experimental factor could not be ruled out. The 87-base-pair reads could not distinguish some IMGT-functional V segments, including TRBV6-2 and TRBV6-3, so those segments were excluded. A later analysis found that most CMV-associated TCR beta chains appeared HLA-restricted, with HLA associations seemingly driven largely by CMV exposure. A group of highly shared sequence variants was considered likely to be a technical artifact of the sequencing pipeline. A later analysis reported that several top co-occurrence clusters appeared linked to parvovirus B19, influenza, CMV and Epstein-Barr virus. When HLA alleles, especially DR and DQ, strongly co-occurred, TCR associations were difficult to assign to individual alleles. The classifier was reported to diagnose cytomegalovirus status with high specificity and sensitivity in both the original cohort and the validation cohort.

A note on this clone: Which antigen it targets is not known. Per-base qualities were not stored, and no clone one base away is much larger.

The cohort comprised 550 to 700 healthy bone marrow donors. At the time of sampling, all cohort members were nominally healthy, though unrecorded immune exposures were likely present. The donor tested CMV seronegative, placing the donor among the 350 or so seronegative members of the cohort. A peripheral blood sample was collected from each donor, and TCR beta sequencing was performed on peripheral blood mononuclear cells. The Qiagen DNeasy Blood Extraction Kit was used to extract genomic DNA from the blood cell samples. Library preparation used the immunoSEQ multiplex PCR assay. For the multiplex PCR, a mixture combining 60 forward primers for TCR Vbeta segments and 13 reverse primers for TCR Jbeta segments was used. A multiplex PCR assay on genomic DNA amplified the CDR3 region of rearranged TCR beta genes. Amplified TCR beta libraries were sequenced as 87-base-pair reads on the Illumina HiSeq System. The published analysis was carried out like this. In a later analysis, tens of millions of unique TCR beta chains were counted across the roughly 610 repertoires, and around 10 million of these chains were shared by at least two donors. To remove PCR and sequencing errors, raw reads were error-corrected and collapsed into unique sequences using a nearest-neighbor algorithm that merged closely related sequences. V, D and J gene segments were assigned by aligning CDR3 sequences to IMGT reference sequences. For a sequence to be retained, a match of at least six nucleotides to both a V gene segment and a J gene segment was required. A rearrangement counted as productive if the CDR3 had no stop codons and remained in frame with V and J, and every other rearrangement counted as non-productive. Following IMGT convention, CDR3 was defined as the stretch from the second conserved V-encoded cysteine to the conserved J-encoded phenylalanine. In an earlier analysis of roughly 610 of the donors, sequences lacking an unambiguous match to a single V gene segment were excluded. An earlier analysis of fewer than 650 of the donors classified V segments as functional when productive rearrangements were above 56.7% and as segregating when the standard deviation between donors was above 5%. To diagnose cytomegalovirus status from the catalog of TCR beta chain sequences, a statistical classification framework was built. V and J gene assignment, in a later analysis, came from comparing TCR nucleotide sequences with IMGT/GENE-DB human TR gene sequences. The TCRdist pipeline was used in a later analysis to assign CDR3 sequences and most-parsimonious VDJ recombination scenarios. In a later analysis, each TCR beta chain was defined by its CDR3 amino acid sequence together with its V-gene family, and reads without a unique V-gene family were excluded. To address suspected cross-contamination and a sequencing artifact, a later analysis removed approximately 600 highly shared, low-generation-probability nucleotide sequences. A later analysis calculated a clonal expansion index for each public chain from normalized within-repertoire ranks of inferred template counts. In a later analysis, generation probabilities were computed with a VDJ recombination model fitted to out-of-frame rearrangements, and the resulting probabilities were checked against IGoR. Hypergeometric tests were used in a later analysis to score TCR-TCR, TCR-HLA and TCR-CMV co-occurrence, with a repertoire-size bias correction applied to the TCR pairs. False discovery rates were estimated in a later analysis by permuting HLA or CMV assignments 20 times. In a later analysis, co-occurring TCRs were grouped with DBSCAN, and TCRdist sequence similarity was added when clustering was performed within HLA-allele-positive subsets. Repertoires with fewer than 30,000 or more than 120,000 public chains, plus five repertoires with anomalous nucleotide sharing, were excluded from co-occurrence clustering. The source is immuneACCESS, and TCRdb retained only in-frame sequences with V and J called. Part of the clones is not carried over; for the studies checked, unresolved V genes explain less than half of this, and the remainder is unexplained. V, J and clone size derive from that table, while D and trimming were established from the DNA sequence. The sample data list roughly 100,000 clones, and under 85% of these were observed just once. The biggest ten clones account for roughly 1.2% of the sample.

The rearranged segments are TRBV5-4 and TRBJ1-5; the D gene assignment is ambiguous. The sequence was obtained from a man younger than 40 in good health and CMV-seronegative. Material for sequencing was PBMCs. The nucleotide sequence is TGTGCCAGCAGCTTGGGGGGAGGAGGGAGCAATCAGCCCCAGCATTTT. Its translation reads: CASSLGGGGSNQPQHF.